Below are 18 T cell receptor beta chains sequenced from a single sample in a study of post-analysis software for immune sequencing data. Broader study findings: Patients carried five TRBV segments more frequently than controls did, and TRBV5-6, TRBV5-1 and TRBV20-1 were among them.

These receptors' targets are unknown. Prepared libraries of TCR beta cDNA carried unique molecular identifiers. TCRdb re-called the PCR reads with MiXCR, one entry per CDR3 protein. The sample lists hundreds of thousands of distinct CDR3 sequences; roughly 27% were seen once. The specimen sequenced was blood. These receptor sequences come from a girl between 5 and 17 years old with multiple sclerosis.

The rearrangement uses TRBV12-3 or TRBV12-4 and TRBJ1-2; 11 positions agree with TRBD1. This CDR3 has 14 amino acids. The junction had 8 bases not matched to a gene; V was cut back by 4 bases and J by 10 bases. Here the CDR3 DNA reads TGTGCCAGCAGTTCCCCATGGACAGGGGGCCACTACACCTTC. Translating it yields CASSSPWTGGHYTF.

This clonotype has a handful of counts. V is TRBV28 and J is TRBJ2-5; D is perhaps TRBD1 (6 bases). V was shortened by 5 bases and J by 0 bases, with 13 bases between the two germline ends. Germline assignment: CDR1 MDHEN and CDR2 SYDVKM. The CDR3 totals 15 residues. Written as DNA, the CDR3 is TGTGCCAGCAGTCCTCACCGGACAGACCAAGAGACCCAGTACTTC. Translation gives CASSPHRTDQETQYF. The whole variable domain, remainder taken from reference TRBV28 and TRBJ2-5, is DVKVTQSSRYLVKRTGEKVFLECVQDMDHENMFWYRQDPGLGLRLIYFSYDVKMKEKGDIPEGYSVSREKKERFSLILESASTNQTSMYLCASSPHRTDQETQYFGPGTRLLVL.

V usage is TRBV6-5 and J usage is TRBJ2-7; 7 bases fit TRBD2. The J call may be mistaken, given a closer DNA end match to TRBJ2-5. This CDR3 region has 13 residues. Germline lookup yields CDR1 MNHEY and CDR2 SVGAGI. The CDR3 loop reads CASSPVRGETQYF. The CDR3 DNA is TGTGCCAGCAGCCCCGTGCGGGGGGAGACCCAGTACTTC.

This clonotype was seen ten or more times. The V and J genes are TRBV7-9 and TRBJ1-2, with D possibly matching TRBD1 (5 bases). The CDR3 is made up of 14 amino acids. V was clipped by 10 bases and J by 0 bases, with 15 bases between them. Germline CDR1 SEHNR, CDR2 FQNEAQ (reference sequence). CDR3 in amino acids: CAIQNTTANYGYTF. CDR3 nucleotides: TGTGCCATCCAGAACACGACAGCTAACTATGGCTACACCTTC.

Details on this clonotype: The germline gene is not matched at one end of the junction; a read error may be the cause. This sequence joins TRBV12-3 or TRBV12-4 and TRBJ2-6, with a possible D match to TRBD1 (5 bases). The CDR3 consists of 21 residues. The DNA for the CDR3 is TGTGCCAGCAGTTTTCCGCGATCCGCGCCCCCAATTAGCTCTGGGGCCAACGCCCTGACTTTC. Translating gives CASSFPRSAPPISSGANALTF.

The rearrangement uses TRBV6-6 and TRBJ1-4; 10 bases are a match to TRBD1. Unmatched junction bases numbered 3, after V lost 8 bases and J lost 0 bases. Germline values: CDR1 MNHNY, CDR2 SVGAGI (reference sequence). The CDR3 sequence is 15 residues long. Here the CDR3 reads CASGDRGATNEKLFF. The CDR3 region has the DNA TGTGCCAGCGGGGACAGGGGTGCAACTAATGAAAAACTGTTTTTT.

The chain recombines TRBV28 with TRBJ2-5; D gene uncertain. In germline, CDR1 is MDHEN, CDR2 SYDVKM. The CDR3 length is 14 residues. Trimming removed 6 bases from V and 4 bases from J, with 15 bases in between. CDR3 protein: CASSFAHSRETQYF. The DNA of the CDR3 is TGTGCCAGCAGCTTTGCCCATAGTAGAGAGACCCAGTACTTC.

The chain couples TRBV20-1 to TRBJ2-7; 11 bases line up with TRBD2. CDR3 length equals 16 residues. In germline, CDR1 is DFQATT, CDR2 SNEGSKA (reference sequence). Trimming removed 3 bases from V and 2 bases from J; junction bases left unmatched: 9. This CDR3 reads CSASKTSGAVPYEQYF. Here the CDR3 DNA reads TGCAGTGCTAGCAAGACTAGCGGGGCTGTACCCTACGAGCAGTACTTC.

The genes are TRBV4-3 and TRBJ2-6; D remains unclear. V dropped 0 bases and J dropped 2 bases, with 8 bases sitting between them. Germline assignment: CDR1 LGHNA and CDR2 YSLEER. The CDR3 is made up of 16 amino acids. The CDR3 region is CASSQEPGTGANVLTF. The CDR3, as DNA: TGCGCCAGCAGCCAAGAACCGGGTACTGGGGCCAACGTCCTGACTTTC.

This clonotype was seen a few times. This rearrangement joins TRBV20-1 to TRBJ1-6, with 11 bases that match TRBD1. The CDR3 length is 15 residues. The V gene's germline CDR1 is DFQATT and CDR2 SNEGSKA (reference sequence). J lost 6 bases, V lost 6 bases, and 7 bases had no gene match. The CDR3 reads CSARTGGLGNSPLHF. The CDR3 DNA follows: TGCAGTGCCAGGACAGGGGGCTTGGGTAATTCACCCCTCCACTTT.

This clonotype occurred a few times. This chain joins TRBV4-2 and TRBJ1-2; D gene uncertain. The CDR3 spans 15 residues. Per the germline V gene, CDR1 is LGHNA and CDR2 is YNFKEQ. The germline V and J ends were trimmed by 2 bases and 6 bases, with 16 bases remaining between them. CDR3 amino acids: CASSQTRGGFDGYTF. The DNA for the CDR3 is TGTGCCAGCAGCCAAACAAGAGGAGGGTTTGATGGCTACACCTTC.

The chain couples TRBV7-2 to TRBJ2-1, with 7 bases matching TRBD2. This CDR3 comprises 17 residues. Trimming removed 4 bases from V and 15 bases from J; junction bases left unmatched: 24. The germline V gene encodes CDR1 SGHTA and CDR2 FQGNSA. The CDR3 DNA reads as TGTGCCAGCAGCTCCCGGGACCCCCGACTAGCTCTTCTTCATCCGTTCTTC. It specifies CASSSRDPRLALLHPFF. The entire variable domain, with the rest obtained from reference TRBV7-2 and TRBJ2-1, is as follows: GAGVSQSPSNKVTEKGKDVELRCDPISGHTALYWYRQSLGQGLEFLIYFQGNSAPDKSGLPSDRFSAERTGGSVSTLTIQRTQQEDSAVYLCASSSRDPRLALLHPFFGPGTRLTVL.

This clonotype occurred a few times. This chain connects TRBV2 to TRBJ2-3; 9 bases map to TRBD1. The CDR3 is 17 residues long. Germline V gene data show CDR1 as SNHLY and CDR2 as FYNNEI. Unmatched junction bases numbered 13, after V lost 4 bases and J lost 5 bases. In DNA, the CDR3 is TGTGCCAGCAGTGTTATGGGACAGGGTAGCCGGGGAGATACGCAGTATTTT. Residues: CASSVMGQGSRGDTQYF. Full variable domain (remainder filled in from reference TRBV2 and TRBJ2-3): EPEVTQTPSHQVTQMGQEVILRCVPISNHLYFYWYRQILGQKVEFLVSFYNNEISEKSEIFDDQFSVERPDGSNFTLKIRSTKLEDSAMYFCASSVMGQGSRGDTQYFGPGTRLTVL.

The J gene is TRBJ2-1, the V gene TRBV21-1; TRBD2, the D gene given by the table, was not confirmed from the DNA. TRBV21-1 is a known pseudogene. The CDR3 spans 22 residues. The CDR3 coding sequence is TGTGCCAGCAGCAAATGGGACCCAAACAGACTAGCGGGAGGGATGACCTACAATGAGCAGTTCTTC. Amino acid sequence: CASSKWDPNRLAGGMTYNEQFF.

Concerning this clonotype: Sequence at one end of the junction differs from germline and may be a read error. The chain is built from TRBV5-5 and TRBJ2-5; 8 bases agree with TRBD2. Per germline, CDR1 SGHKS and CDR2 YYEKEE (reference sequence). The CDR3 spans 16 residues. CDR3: CTSSLGLAGLTETQYF. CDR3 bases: TGTACCAGCAGCTTGGGGCTAGCGGGCCTAACGGAGACCCAGTACTTC.

The CDR3: CASSQDHGRGGVAKNIQYF. For the CDR3, the DNA is TGCGCCAGCAGCCAAGATCATGGTCGGGGAGGGGTGGCCAAAAACATTCAGTACTTC. The V gene is TRBV4-1, the J gene TRBJ2-4, with 7 bases that match TRBD2. This CDR3 is built from 19 residues. Germline loops: CDR1 MGHRA, CDR2 YSYEKL. The V segment lost 0 bases and the J segment 1 base; nucleotides outside the gene matches: 12.

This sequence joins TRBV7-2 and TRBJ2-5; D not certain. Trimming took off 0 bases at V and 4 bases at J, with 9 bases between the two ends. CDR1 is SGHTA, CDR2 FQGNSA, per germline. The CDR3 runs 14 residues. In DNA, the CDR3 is TGTGCCAGCAGCTTAGCGGGGATGGTAGAGACCCAGTACTTC. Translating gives CASSLAGMVETQYF.

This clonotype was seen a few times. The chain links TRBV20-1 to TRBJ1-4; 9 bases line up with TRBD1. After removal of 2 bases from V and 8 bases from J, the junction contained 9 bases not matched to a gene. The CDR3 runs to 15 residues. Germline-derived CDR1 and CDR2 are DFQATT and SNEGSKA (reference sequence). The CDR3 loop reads CSARPRTGVGEKLFF. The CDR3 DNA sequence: TGCAGTGCTAGACCTCGGACAGGGGTCGGGGAAAAACTGTTTTTT.